The T cell receptor (beta chain) under discussion was sequenced for a study of blood T cell repertoires in COVID-19. Study-wide background: Sites in the United States, Italy and Spain provided acute and convalescent COVID-19 samples. T cells, B-cell-depleted T cells, or PBMCs supplied cDNA or gDNA.

As originally analysed: Researchers report that nucleated cell counts were estimated from reference gene primer amplification. Produced via immunoSEQ multiplex PCR; TCRdb's table is partial and in-frame only. D and trimming come from the DNA, and the V and J calls and clone size come from that table. The sample records 25,000 to 35,000 clones, 91% being singletons. CDR1 and CDR2 (germline): SGDLS, YYNGEE. The CDR3 is 13 residues long. Trimming took 0 bases from V and 2 from J, leaving 4 bases between them. Sequencing input: peripheral blood. The chain uses TRBV9 and TRBJ2-3, with D unresolved. The receptor's source is a human donor with active COVID-19. The donor label of this sample is uncertain. For the CDR3, the DNA is TGTGCCAGCAGCGTAGGAGACACAGATACGCAGTATTTT. Translation: CASSVGDTDTQYF. The entire variable domain, with the rest obtained from reference TRBV9 and TRBJ2-3, is as follows: DSGVTQTPKHLITATGQRVTLRCSPRSGDLSVYWYQQSLDQGLQFLIQYYNGEERAKGNILERFSAQQFPDLHSELNLSSLELGDSALYFCASSVGDTDTQYFGPGTRLTVL.